One T cell receptor beta chain is described in this entry. This CDR3 has 12 amino acids. V lost 4 bases and J 9 bases, leaving 10 bases between the germline ends. Looked up from germline, CDR1 is KGHSH and CDR2 is LQKENI. This entry belongs to a study of shared clonotypes between healthy human individuals. TCRdb's table, derived via immunoSEQ multiplex PCR, lists solely in-frame clones and lacks some. The sample has approximately 2,300,000 clones, around 90% seen once. Sequenced material: naive CD4+ T cells from PBMCs. Noted subset: CD45RA+ positively selected. V is TRBV18 and J is TRBJ2-1, with D hard to call. The TCR originated in a man aged 18 to 29 in good health. Some clones in this sample may be carry-over from other donors' samples. CDR3 sequence: CASSHQESEQFF. The CDR3 DNA reads as TGTGCCAGCTCACATCAGGAGTCTGAGCAGTTCTTC.